This T cell receptor beta chain was recorded in a study of technical replicates of blood from a few donors. Assay: immunoSEQ multiplex PCR; the TCRdb copy retains only in-frame clones and omits some. In the table there are over 80,000 clones, about 96% of which are singletons. Germline V CDR1 and CDR2: SEHNR, FQNEAQ (reference sequence). The CDR3 loop spans 14 amino acids. V was trimmed by 4 bases and J by 0 bases, leaving 8 bases between them. Sequenced: T cells isolated from PBMCs. This receptor was identified in a human donor in good health. The V gene is TRBV7-9, the J gene TRBJ2-3; no clear D gene. In DNA form, the CDR3 reads TGTGCCAGCAGCTCTGGAGTTAGCACAGATACGCAGTATTTT. It translates to CASSSGVSTDTQYF.